This passage covers 21 T cell receptor beta chains from one sample sequenced in a study of CD8+ T cells in alopecia areata. After isolation, RNA underwent reverse transcription to generate cDNA as the sequencing template. Using immunoSEQ multiplex PCR, the repertoire was profiled, and TCRdb retains in-frame clones only, with some absent. The sample has 90,000 to 130,000 clones, approximately 59% seen once. Input material: CD8+ T cells sorted from blood. The receptors come from a human donor in good health.

This clone was seen only a few times. This chain's CDR3 is CASSGQGVTEAFF. Written as DNA, the CDR3 is TGTGCCAGCAGTGGGCAGGGGGTCACTGAAGCTTTCTTT. The chain joins TRBV25-1 to TRBJ1-1, with TRBD1 matching over 7 bases. Germline-derived CDR1 and CDR2 are MGHDK and SYGVNS. The CDR3 is made up of 13 amino acids. Germline trimming cut 4 bases from V and 4 bases from J; bases unmatched to any gene: 3.

The chain employs TRBV28 and TRBJ2-5; D is unresolved. V was trimmed by 5 bases and J by 0 bases, leaving 7 bases between them. CDR1 is MDHEN and CDR2 is SYDVKM in the germline V gene. This CDR3 is built from 13 residues. DNA for the CDR3: TGTGCCAGCAGTCAGGTCTACCAAGAGACCCAGTACTTC. Its protein is CASSQVYQETQYF.

J is TRBJ2-1 and V is TRBV2; possible D gene TRBD1, 5 bases. V was cut by 3 bases and J by 0 bases, with 15 bases left in between. In germline, CDR1 is SNHLY, CDR2 FYNNEI. The length of the CDR3 is 17 residues. This chain's CDR3 is CASSDQFMGRSYNEQFF. CDR3 nucleotide sequence: TGTGCCAGCAGTGACCAGTTTATGGGGCGCTCCTACAATGAGCAGTTCTTC.

This clone has just a few counts. The chain has TRBV30 and TRBJ2-3, with 8 bases lining up with TRBD2. The CDR3 has 15 amino acids. The V and J ends lost 8 bases and 2 bases, in that order; junction bases with no gene match: 12. The germline V gene encodes CDR1 GTSNPN and CDR2 SVGIG (reference sequence). The CDR3 bases are TGTGCCCGTACCTCCACGGGGGGGCCCACAGATACGCAGTATTTT. Encoded protein: CARTSTGGPTDTQYF.

The chain is built from TRBV5-4 and TRBJ2-3; unclear D gene. V was trimmed by 7 bases and J by 8 bases, leaving 20 bases between them. CDR3 length: 14 amino acids. CDR1 SGHNT and CDR2 YYREEE come from the germline V gene (reference sequence). In DNA form, the CDR3 reads TGTGCCAGCTCGTACCTGGCCCCGGTGGCTACGCAGTATTTT. Translated, it gives CASSYLAPVATQYF. Full variable domain (outside the CDR3, taken from reference TRBV5-4 and TRBJ2-3): ETGVTQSPTHLIKTRGQQVTLRCSSQSGHNTVSWYQQALGQGPQFIFQYYREEENGRGNFPPRFSGLQFPNYSSELNVNALELDDSALYLCASSYLAPVATQYFGPGTRLTVL.

This rearrangement joins TRBV9 to TRBJ2-7; maybe TRBD1 (6 bases). Per germline, CDR1 SGDLS and CDR2 YYNGEE. Trimming took off 0 bases at V and 3 bases at J, with 13 bases between the two ends. This CDR3 spans 15 amino acids. The CDR3 bases are TGTGCCAGCAGCGTAGGAAGTACAGGGAGCTACGAGCAGTACTTC. The encoded protein is CASSVGSTGSYEQYF.

This clone was observed a few times. V gene TRBV4-1 combines with J gene TRBJ2-7; D is possibly TRBD1 (7 bases). This CDR3 is 14 amino acids long. Germline values: CDR1 MGHRA, CDR2 YSYEKL. Trimming cost V 1 base and J 3 bases, with 10 bases left between them. For the CDR3, the DNA is TGCGCCAGCAGCCAAGGCAGGGGGGACTACGAGCAGTACTTC. This codes for CASSQGRGDYEQYF.

Comments on this clone: One end of the junction varies from germline; a read error may be responsible. The V and J genes are TRBV6-1 and TRBJ1-4; D not resolved. CDR1 MNHNS and CDR2 SASEGT come from the germline V gene. This CDR3 has 10 amino acids. CDR3 residues: CASSEEATVF. In DNA form, the CDR3 reads TGTGCCAGCAGTGAAGAAGCGACTGTTTTT.

The chain recombines TRBV11-1 with TRBJ2-3; TRBD1 matches 10 bases. CDR3 size: 17 residues. Germline loops: CDR1 SGHAT, CDR2 FQDESV (reference sequence). Unmatched junction bases numbered 11, after V lost 5 bases and J lost 3 bases. The CDR3 DNA sequence: TGTGCCAGCAGCCTATGGCGGGGACAGGGGAGTACAGATACGCAGTATTTT. This encodes CASSLWRGQGSTDTQYF.

V is TRBV2 and J is TRBJ2-3, with D maybe TRBD1 (5 bases). Germline V gene sequence: CDR1 SNHLY, CDR2 FYNNEI. The V and J ends lost 3 bases and 2 bases respectively, with 12 bases between them. The CDR3 has 15 residues. The CDR3 DNA reads as TGTGCCAGCAGTGAGGGGCTTTTTTCCACAGATACGCAGTATTTT. Translation gives CASSEGLFSTDTQYF.

The chain employs TRBV2 and TRBJ1-1; 9 nucleotides line up with TRBD1. The CDR3 totals 15 residues. Germline values: CDR1 SNHLY, CDR2 FYNNEI. Trimming removed 6 bases from V and 5 bases from J; junction bases left unmatched: 10. The CDR3 region has the DNA TGTGCCAGCAGCGACCGGACAGGGGAGTGGACTGAAGCTTTCTTT. This sequence encodes CASSDRTGEWTEAFF.

This clone was counted once. V gene TRBV9 combines with J gene TRBJ2-3, with 9 bases fitting TRBD2. The CDR3 has 16 residues. V trimming: 0 bases; J trimming: 5 bases; junction bases outside the gene matches: 7. Germline CDR1 reads SGDLS; CDR2 reads YYNGEE. CDR3 sequence reads: CASSVEGGGARDTQYF. The CDR3 region has the DNA TGTGCCAGCAGCGTAGAAGGCGGGGGGGCCAGAGATACGCAGTATTTT.

The chain is built from TRBV6-8 and TRBJ2-4; unclear D gene. The CDR3 runs 15 residues. Deletions cut 2 bases from V and 3 bases from J, with 11 bases between. Germline CDR1 and CDR2: MNHGY and SAAAGT. CDR3 sequence reads: CASSYRGFGKNIQYF. The CDR3 region has the DNA TGTGCCAGCAGTTACCGTGGATTTGGCAAAAACATTCAGTACTTC.

This clone was observed a few times. V and J are TRBV27 and TRBJ2-1, with 10 bases matching TRBD1. The CDR3 is made up of 14 amino acids. The trim removed 4 bases at V and 9 bases at J, leaving 6 bases unmatched. CDR1 is MNHEY and CDR2 is SMNVEV in the germline V gene (reference sequence). CDR3 nucleotide sequence: TGTGCCAGCAGTTCCGGGACAGGGGTTGTTGAGCAGTTCTTC. This gives the protein CASSSGTGVVEQFF.

The chain carries TRBV10-2 and TRBJ2-3, with TRBD2 matching over 12 bases. The junction had 6 bases not matched to a gene; V was cut back by 7 bases and J by 4 bases. The germline V gene has CDR1 WSHSY and CDR2 SAAADI. The length of the CDR3 is 15 residues. The CDR3 nucleotides read TGCGCCAGCATTCCCGGACTAGCGGGACCAGATACGCAGTATTTT. It yields the protein CASIPGLAGPDTQYF.

The gene calls are TRBV5-5 and TRBJ2-7; D unclear. The CDR3 runs to 14 residues. Trimming removed 4 bases from V and 1 base from J, with 12 bases in between. Germline V gene lookup returns CDR1 SGHKS and CDR2 YYEKEE (reference sequence). This CDR3 is CASSPGFGSYEQYF. CDR3 nucleotides: TGTGCCAGCAGCCCAGGTTTTGGTTCCTACGAGCAGTACTTC.

The rearrangement uses TRBV27 and TRBJ2-7; 9 bases line up with TRBD1. Unmatched junction bases numbered 13, after V lost 5 bases and J lost 5 bases. The germline gives CDR1 MNHEY, CDR2 SMNVEV (reference sequence). This CDR3 comprises 16 residues. CDR3 protein: CASSLLPGQGWNEQYF. CDR3 nucleotide sequence: TGTGCCAGCAGTCTTCTACCGGGACAGGGTTGGAACGAGCAGTACTTC.

V gene TRBV30 combines with J gene TRBJ1-6, with D unresolved. The CDR3 consists of 13 residues. Trimming removed 8 bases from V and 0 bases from J, with 8 bases in between. Looked up from germline, CDR1 is GTSNPN and CDR2 is SVGIG (reference sequence). The CDR3 coding sequence is TGTGCCGGAATGATCTCCTATAATTCACCCCTCCACTTT. This sequence encodes CAGMISYNSPLHF.

This clone has only one observation. The chain joins TRBV6-4 to TRBJ2-2; D remains unclear. Trimming took 4 bases from V and 5 from J, leaving 8 bases between them. The CDR3 extends over 13 amino acids. The V gene's germline CDR1 is MRHNA and CDR2 SNTAGT. In DNA form, the CDR3 reads TGTGCCAGCAGTGTAGACGAGACCGGGGAGCTGTTTTTT. It translates to CASSVDETGELFF.

The chain has TRBV5-6 and TRBJ1-1; maybe TRBD1 (6 bases). Looked up from germline, CDR1 is SGHDT and CDR2 is YYEEEE. Trimming shortened V by 2 bases and J by 3 bases, and 11 bases separated the two germline ends. The CDR3 length is 14 residues. This CDR3 is CASSLGTGYTEAFF. In nucleotides, the CDR3 is TGTGCCAGCAGCTTAGGAACAGGGTACACTGAAGCTTTCTTT.

As for this clone: One end of the junction does not line up with germline, which may come from a read error. The V gene is TRBV5-4, the J gene TRBJ2-6, with D unresolved. Germline V gene sequence: CDR1 SGHNT, CDR2 YYREEE (reference sequence). This CDR3 has 15 amino acids. The CDR3 DNA reads TGCGCCAGCAGCCAAGACGGTGCTGGGGCCAACGTCCTGACTTTC. Protein: CASSQDGAGANVLTF. The complete variable domain, with remaining parts taken from reference TRBV5-4 and TRBJ2-6, reads ETGVTQSPTHLIKTRGQQVTLRCSSQSGHNTVSWYQQALGQGPQFIFQYYREEENGRGNFPPRFSGLQFPNYSSELNVNALELDDSALYLCASSQDGAGANVLTFGAGSRLTVL.